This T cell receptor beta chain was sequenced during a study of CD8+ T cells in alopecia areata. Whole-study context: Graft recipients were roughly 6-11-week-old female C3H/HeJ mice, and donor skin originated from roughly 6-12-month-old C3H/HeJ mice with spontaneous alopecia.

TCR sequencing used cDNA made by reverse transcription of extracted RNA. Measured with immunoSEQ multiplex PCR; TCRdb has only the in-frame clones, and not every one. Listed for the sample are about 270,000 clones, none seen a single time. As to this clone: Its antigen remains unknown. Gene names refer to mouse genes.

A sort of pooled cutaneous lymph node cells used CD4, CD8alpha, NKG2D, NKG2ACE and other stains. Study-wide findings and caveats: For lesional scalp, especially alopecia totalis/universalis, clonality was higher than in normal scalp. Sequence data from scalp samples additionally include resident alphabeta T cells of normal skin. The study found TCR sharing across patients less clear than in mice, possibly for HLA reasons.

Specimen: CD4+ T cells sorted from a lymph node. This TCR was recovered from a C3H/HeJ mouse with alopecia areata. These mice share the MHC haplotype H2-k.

CDR3 DNA, as far as it was read: TGTGCCAGCAGCCAAGGCAGGGGCGAGGAC. Translated: CASSQGRGED. The complete CDR3 sequence is CASSQGRGEDTQYF. The chain has TRBV5 and TRBJ2-5, with D possibly TRBD1 on 6 matching bases. The read ends 4 residues before the CDR3 terminus; that terminus is restored from the germline J gene. Germline CDR1 LGHNA, CDR2 YNLKQL (reference sequence). There are 14 residues in the CDR3.